The TCR beta chain described here comes from a study of blood T cells in healthy people across ages. This clonotype showed up just once. Germline V CDR1 and CDR2: GTSNPN, SVGIG (reference sequence). CDR3 length: 14 amino acids. Sample-barcoded 5' priming and a J-beta primer mix drove a second PCR of roughly 6 to 12 cycles. TCRdb passed the 5' RACE reads through MiXCR, listing each CDR3 protein once. Altogether 700,000 to 950,000 distinct CDR3 sequences are present, over 45% being singletons, with the ten largest covering approximately 23%. Input material: blood. The clonotype comes from a man aged 25 to 40 in good health. V is TRBV30 and J is TRBJ2-4; TRBD2 agrees at 10 bases. Matching the DNA end better, TRBJ2-1 makes the J call doubtful. The DNA for the CDR3 is TGTGCCCGCTCCCAGGGGCTAGCGGGAGAGGAGCAGTTCTTC. As protein: CARSQGLAGEEQFF.